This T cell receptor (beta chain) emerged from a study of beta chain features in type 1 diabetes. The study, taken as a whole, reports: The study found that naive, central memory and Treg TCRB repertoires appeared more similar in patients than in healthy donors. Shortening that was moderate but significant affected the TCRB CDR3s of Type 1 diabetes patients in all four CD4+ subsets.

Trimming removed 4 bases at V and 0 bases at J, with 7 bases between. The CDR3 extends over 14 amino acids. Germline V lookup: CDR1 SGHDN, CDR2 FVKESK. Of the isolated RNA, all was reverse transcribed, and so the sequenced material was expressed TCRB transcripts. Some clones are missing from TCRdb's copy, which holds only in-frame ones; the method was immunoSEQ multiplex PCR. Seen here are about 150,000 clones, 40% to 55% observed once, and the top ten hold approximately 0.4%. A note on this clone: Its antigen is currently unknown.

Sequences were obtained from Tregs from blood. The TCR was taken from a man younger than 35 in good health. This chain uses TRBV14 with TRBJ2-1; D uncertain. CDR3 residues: CASSPTSSYNEQFF. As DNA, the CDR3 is TGTGCCAGCAGCCCAACGAGCTCCTACAATGAGCAGTTCTTC.